This T cell receptor (beta chain) was identified during a study of beta chain features in type 1 diabetes. Study findings and constraints: All four CD4+ subsets from Type 1 diabetes patients carried moderately but significantly shorter TCRB CDR3s.

This clone was detected a few times. The antigen remains undetermined. The whole isolated RNA underwent reverse transcription, so sequencing captured expressed TCRB transcripts. Here immunoSEQ multiplex PCR was the method, and the copy in TCRdb shows in-frame clones only, minus some. The sample lists about 280,000 clones; 15% were seen once. This TCR derives from a man younger than 35 with type 1 diabetes. Sequenced material: naive CD4+ T cells from blood.

CDR3 nucleotide sequence: TGTGCCAGCAGCGTAGGTCCAGCGGGGGGTGAGCAGTTCTTC. Protein: CASSVGPAGGEQFF. V gene TRBV9 combines with J gene TRBJ2-1; 9 bases are a match to TRBD2. V shed 0 bases, J shed 9 bases, and the junction held 4 bases outside the gene matches. The length of the CDR3 is 14 residues. Germline V lookup: CDR1 SGDLS, CDR2 YYNGEE. The full variable domain, its missing parts supplied by reference TRBV9 and TRBJ2-1, is DSGVTQTPKHLITATGQRVTLRCSPRSGDLSVYWYQQSLDQGLQFLIQYYNGEERAKGNILERFSAQQFPDLHSELNLSSLELGDSALYFCASSVGPAGGEQFFGPGTRLTVL.